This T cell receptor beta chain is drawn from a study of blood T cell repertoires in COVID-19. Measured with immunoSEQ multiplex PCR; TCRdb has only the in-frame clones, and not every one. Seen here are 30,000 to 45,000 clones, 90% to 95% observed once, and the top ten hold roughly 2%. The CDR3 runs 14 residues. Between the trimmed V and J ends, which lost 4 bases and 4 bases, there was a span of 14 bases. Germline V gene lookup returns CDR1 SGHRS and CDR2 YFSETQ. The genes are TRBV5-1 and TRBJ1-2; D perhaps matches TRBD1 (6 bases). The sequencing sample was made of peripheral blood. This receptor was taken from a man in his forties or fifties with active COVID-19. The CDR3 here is CASSIAGTTYGYTF. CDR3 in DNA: TGCGCCAGCAGCATCGCCGGGACAACCTATGGCTACACCTTC.